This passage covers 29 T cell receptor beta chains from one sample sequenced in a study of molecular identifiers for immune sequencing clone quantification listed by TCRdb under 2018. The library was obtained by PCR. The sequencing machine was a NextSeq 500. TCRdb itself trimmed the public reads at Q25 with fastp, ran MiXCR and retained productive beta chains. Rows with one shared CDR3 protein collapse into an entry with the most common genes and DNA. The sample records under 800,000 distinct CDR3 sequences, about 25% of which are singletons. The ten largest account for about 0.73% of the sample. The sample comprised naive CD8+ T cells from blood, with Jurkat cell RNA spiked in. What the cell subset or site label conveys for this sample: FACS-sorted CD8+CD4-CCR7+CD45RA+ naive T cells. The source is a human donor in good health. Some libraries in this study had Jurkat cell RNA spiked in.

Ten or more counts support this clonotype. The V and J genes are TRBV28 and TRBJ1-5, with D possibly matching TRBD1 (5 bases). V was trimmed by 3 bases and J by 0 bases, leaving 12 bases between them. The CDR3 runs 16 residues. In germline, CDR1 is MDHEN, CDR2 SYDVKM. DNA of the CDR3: TGTGCCAGCAGTTTTTACGCGGGGGATAGCAATCAGCCCCAGCATTTT. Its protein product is CASSFYAGDSNQPQHF.

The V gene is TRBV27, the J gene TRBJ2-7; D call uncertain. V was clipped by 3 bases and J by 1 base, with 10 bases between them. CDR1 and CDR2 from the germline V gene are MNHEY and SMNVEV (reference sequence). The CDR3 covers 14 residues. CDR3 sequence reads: CASSLLGFSYEQYF. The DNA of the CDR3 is TGTGCCAGCAGTTTGCTGGGCTTTTCCTACGAGCAGTACTTC.

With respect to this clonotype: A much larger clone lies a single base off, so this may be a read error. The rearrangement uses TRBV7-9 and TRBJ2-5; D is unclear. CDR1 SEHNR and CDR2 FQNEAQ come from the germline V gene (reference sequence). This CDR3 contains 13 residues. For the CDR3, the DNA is TGTGCCAGCAGCTTAATTAGAGAAGAGACCCGGTACTTC. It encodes CASSLIREETRYF.

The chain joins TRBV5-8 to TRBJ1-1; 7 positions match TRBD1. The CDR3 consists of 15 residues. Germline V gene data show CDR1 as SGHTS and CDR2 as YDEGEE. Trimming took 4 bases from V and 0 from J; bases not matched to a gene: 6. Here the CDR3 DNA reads TGTGCCAGCAGCAAAAACAGGGGCCTGAACACTGAAGCTTTCTTT. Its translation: CASSKNRGLNTEAFF.

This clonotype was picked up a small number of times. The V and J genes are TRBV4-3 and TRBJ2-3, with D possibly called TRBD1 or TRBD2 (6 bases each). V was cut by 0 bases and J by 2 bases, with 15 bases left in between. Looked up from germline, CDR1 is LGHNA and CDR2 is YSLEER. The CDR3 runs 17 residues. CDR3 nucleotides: TGCGCCAGCAGCCAAGATACCCCGGGGGCGCCCACAGATACGCAGTATTTT. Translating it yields CASSQDTPGAPTDTQYF.

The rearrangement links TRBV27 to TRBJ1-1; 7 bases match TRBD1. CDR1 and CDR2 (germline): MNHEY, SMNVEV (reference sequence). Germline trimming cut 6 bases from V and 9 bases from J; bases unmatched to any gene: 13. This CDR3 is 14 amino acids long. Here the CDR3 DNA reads TGTGCCAGCAGCCCCGGACAGGTGGGCGAACAAGCTTTCTTT. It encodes CASSPGQVGEQAFF.

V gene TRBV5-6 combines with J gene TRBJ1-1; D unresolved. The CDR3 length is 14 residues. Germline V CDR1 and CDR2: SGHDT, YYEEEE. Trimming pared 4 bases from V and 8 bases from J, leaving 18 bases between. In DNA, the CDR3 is TGTGCCAGCAGCCGTAGTGCCGTGACACCAGAAGCTTTCTTT. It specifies CASSRSAVTPEAFF.

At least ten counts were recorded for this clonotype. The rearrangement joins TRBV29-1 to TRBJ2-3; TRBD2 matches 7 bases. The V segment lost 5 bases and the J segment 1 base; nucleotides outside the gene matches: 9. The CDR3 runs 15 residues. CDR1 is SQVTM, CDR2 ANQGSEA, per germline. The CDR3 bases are TGCAGCGTTATCCCTCGCGGGAGTGGCACAGATACGCAGTATTTT. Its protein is CSVIPRGSGTDTQYF.

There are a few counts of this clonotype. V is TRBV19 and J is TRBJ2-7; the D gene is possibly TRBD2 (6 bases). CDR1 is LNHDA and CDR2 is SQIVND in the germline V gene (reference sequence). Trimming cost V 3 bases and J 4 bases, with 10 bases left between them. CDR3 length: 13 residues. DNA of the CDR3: TGTGCCAGTAGTATGCTTAGCGGATACGAGCAGTACTTC. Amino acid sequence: CASSMLSGYEQYF.

CDR3 sequence reads: CARGGGGPTHIGQYF. For the CDR3, the DNA is TGTGCTAGGGGTGGGGGGGGGCCCACTCATATAGGGCAGTACTTC. The chain joins TRBV12-5 to TRBJ2-7; tentatively, D is TRBD2 (7 bases). The CDR3 covers 15 residues. Germline V lookup: CDR1 LGHNT, CDR2 FRNRAP. Trimming stripped 9 bases from V and 9 bases from J, with 27 bases between.

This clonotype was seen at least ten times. The CDR3 loop reads CSVVQGGEQYF. In DNA, the CDR3 is TGCAGCGTTGTACAGGGAGGCGAGCAGTACTTC. J is TRBJ2-7 and V is TRBV29-1; D possibly matches TRBD1 or TRBD2 (6 bases each). Germline CDR1 reads SQVTM; CDR2 reads ANQGSEA. This CDR3 has 11 amino acids. Between the trimmed V and J ends, which lost 4 bases and 6 bases, there was a span of 10 bases.

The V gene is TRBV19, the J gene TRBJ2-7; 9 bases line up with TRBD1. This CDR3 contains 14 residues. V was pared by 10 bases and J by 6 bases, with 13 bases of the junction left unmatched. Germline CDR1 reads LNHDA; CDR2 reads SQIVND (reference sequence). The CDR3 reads CATTPGQGVVEQYF. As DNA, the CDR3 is TGTGCCACTACCCCGGGACAGGGAGTCGTCGAGCAGTACTTC.

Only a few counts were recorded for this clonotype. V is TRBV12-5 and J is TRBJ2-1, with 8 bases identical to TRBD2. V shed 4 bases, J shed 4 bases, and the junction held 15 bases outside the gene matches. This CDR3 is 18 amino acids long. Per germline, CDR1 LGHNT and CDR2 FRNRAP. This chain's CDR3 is CASGSSIEAGAKYNEQFF. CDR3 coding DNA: TGTGCTAGTGGTTCGAGTATCGAAGCGGGGGCTAAATACAATGAGCAGTTCTTC.

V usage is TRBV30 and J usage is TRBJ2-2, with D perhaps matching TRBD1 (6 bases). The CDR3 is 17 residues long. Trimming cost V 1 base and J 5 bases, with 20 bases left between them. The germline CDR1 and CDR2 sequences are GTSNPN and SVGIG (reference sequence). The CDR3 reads CAWSERFTGTLTGELFF. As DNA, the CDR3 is TGTGCCTGGAGTGAGAGATTCACCGGGACACTTACCGGGGAGCTGTTTTTT.

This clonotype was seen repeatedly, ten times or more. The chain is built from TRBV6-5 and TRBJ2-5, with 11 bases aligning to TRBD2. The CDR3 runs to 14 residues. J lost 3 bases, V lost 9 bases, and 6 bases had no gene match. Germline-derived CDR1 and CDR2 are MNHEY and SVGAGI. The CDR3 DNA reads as TGTGCCAGTACACCGGGACTAGCGGAAGAGACCCAGTACTTC. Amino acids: CASTPGLAEETQYF.

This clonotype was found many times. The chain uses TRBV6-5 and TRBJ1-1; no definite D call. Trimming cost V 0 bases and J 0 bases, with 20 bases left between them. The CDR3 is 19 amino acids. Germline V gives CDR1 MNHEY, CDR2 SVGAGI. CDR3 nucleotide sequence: TGTGCCAGCAGTTACTCCCCGGCAAACCTTGACCCCATGAACACTGAAGCTTTCTTT. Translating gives CASSYSPANLDPMNTEAFF.

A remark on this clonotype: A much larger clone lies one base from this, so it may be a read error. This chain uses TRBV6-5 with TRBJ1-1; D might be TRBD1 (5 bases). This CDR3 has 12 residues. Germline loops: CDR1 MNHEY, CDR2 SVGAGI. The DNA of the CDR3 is TGTGCCAGCGGTTGGGGGAACACTGAAACTTTCTTT. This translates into CASGWGNTETFF.

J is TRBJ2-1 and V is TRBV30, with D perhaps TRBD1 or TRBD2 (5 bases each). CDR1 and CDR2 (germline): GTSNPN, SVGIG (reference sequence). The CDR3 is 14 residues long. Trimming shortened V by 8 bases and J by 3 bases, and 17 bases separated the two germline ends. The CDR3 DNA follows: TGTGCCCGGAACCCGGGGACCTACTACAATGAGCAGTTCTTC. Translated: CARNPGTYYNEQFF. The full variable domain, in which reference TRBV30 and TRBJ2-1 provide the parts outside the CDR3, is SQTIHQWPATLVQPVGSPLSLECTVEGTSNPNLYWYRQAAGRGLQLLFYSVGIGQISSEVPQNLSASRPQDRQFILSSKKLLLSDSGFYLCARNPGTYYNEQFFGPGTRLTVL.

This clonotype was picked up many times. This chain's CDR3 is CASSPWQGEQPQHF. In nucleotides, the CDR3 is TGTGCCAGCAGCCCTTGGCAGGGGGAACAGCCCCAGCATTTT. V is TRBV6-2 or TRBV6-3 and J is TRBJ1-5, with 7 bases that match TRBD1. Germline loops: CDR1 MNHEY, CDR2 SVGEGT. The CDR3 has 14 residues. Germline trimming cut 6 bases from V and 7 bases from J; bases unmatched to any gene: 9.

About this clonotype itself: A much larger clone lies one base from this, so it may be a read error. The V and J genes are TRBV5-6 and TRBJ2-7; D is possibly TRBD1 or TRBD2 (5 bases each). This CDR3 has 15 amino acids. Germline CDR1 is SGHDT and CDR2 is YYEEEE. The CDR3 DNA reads TGTGCCATCAGCTCCAACCGGGACGGCCCCTACGAGCAGTACTTC. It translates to CAISSNRDGPYEQYF.

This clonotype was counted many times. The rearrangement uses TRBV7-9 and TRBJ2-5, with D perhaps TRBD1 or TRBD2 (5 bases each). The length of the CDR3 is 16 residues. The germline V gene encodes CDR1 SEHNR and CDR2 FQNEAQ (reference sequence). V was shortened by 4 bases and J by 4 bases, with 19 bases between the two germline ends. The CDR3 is CASSYAYEIGGETQYF. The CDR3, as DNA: TGTGCCAGCAGCTACGCCTACGAGATTGGGGGAGAGACCCAGTACTTC.

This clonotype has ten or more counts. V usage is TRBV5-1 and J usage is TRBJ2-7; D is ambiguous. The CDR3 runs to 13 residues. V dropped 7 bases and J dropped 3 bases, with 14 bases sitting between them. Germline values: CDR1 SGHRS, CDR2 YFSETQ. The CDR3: CASGFWGLYEQYF. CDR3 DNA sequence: TGCGCCAGCGGTTTTTGGGGTCTCTACGAGCAGTACTTC.

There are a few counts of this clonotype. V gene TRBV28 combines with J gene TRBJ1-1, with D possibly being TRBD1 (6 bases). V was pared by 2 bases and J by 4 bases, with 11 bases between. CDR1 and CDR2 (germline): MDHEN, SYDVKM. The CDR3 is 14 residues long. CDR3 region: CASSLGLGGTEAFF. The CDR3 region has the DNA TGTGCCAGCAGTTTAGGGTTAGGGGGCACTGAAGCTTTCTTT. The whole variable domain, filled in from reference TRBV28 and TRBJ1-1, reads DVKVTQSSRYLVKRTGEKVFLECVQDMDHENMFWYRQDPGLGLRLIYFSYDVKMKEKGDIPEGYSVSREKKERFSLILESASTNQTSMYLCASSLGLGGTEAFFGQGTRLTVV.

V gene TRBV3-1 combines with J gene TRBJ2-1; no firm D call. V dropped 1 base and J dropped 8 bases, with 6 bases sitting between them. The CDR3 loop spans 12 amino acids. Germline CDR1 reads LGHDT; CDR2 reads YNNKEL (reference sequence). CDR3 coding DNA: TGTGCCAGCAGCCAAGTGTCGGATGAGCAGTTCTTC. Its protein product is CASSQVSDEQFF.

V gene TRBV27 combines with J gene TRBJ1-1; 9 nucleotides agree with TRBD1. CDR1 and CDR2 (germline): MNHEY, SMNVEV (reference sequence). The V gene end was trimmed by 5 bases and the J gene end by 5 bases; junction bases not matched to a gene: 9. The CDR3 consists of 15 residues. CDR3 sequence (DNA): TGTGCCAGCAGTCTAAGACAGGGGGTAGGAACTGAAGCTTTCTTT. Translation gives CASSLRQGVGTEAFF.

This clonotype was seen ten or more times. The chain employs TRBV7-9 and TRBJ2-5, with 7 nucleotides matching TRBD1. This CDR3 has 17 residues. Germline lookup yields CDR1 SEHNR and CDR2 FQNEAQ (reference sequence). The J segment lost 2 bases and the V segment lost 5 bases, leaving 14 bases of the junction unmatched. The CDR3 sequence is CASSPTMIPGQQETQYF. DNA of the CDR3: TGTGCCAGCAGCCCGACGATGATTCCGGGACAGCAAGAGACCCAGTACTTC.

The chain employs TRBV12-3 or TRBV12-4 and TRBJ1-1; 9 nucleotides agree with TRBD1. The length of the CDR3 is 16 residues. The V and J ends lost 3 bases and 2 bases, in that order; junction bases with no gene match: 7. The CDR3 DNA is TGTGCCAGCAGTTTGACGGGGACAGGGCTCAACACTGAAGCTTTCTTT. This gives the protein CASSLTGTGLNTEAFF.

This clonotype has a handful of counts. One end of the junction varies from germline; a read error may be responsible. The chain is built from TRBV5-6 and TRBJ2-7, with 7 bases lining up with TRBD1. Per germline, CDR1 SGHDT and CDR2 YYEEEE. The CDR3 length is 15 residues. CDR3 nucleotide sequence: TGTGCCAGCAGCTATGGGACAGCCCCTTCCTACGAGGAGTACTTC. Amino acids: CASSYGTAPSYEEYF.

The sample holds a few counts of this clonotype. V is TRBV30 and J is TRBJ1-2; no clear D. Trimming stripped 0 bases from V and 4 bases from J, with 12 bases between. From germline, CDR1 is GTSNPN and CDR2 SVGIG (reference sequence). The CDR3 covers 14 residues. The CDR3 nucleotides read TGTGCCTGGAGTGTAACTGGGAGCGGCTATGGCTACACCTTC. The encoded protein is CAWSVTGSGYGYTF.